Sequencing of this T cell receptor beta chain was carried out in a study of T-cell memory formation after mild COVID-19. Looking at the study overall: The TCR clusters were mostly specific to one donor. Findings of the study overall: Researchers found some responding clones in pre-infection memory, a sign that cross-reactive memory joined.

Researchers used 5'RACE with constant-segment primers to make TCR alpha and TCR beta cDNA libraries that carry sample barcodes and UMIs. TCRdb reprocessed the 5' RACE reads via MiXCR and lists one record per CDR3 protein. Of about 350,000 distinct CDR3 sequences listed, roughly 15% are singletons. The germline V gene has CDR1 LGHDT and CDR2 YNNKEL (reference sequence). This CDR3 has 13 residues. Trimming shortened V by 3 bases and J by 6 bases, and 8 bases separated the two germline ends. A remark on this clonotype: Its antigen is unidentified.

The chain joins TRBV3-1 to TRBJ2-2; D uncertain. The source material was PBMCs or a T cell subset sorted from them (not recorded which). The TCR originated in a man aged 18 to 29 who had mild COVID-19 (a few samples of this study predate the infection). Cell type and time point are not known. CDR3 region: CASSHYGAGELFF. CDR3 DNA: TGTGCCAGCAGCCACTATGGGGCCGGGGAGCTGTTTTTT. Supplemented by reference TRBV3-1 and TRBJ2-2, the full variable domain reads DTAVSQTPKYLVTQMGNDKSIKCEQNLGHDTMYWYKQDSKKFLKIMFSYNNKELIINETVPNRFSPKSPDKAHLNLHINSLELGDSAVYFCASSHYGAGELFFGEGSRLTVL.